A single T cell receptor beta chain is shown here with its context. No antigen is known for it. No ophthalmopathy progression within 18 months constituted stable Graves' hyperthyroidism. Diagnosis of hyperthyroidism was new in patients aged 18 to 65, and its duration was under 2 months. The data stem from a study of T cells in Graves' hyperthyroidism and ophthalmopathy. General study results and limits: Among clonotypes expanded in thyroid above 0.001, most were also found in blood.

Amplified regions were TCR beta CDR3 sequences from RNA transcripts. The TCR CDR3 first-round RT-PCR relied on the HTBI primer set. TCRdb itself ran the multiplex PCR reads through MiXCR, one entry per CDR3 protein. This sample has 500,000 to 750,000 distinct CDR3 sequences, with less than 20% found just once. The clonotype originates from a woman younger than 45 with Graves' hyperthyroidism. The sequencing sample was made of blood.

CDR3 sequence: CASSEGRQEQFF. DNA of the CDR3: TGTGCCAGCAGCGAGGGGCGGCAGGAGCAGTTCTTC. The chain is built from TRBV9 and TRBJ2-1, with D tentatively TRBD1 (5 bases). The CDR3 covers 12 residues. Trimming removed 3 bases at V and 10 bases at J, with 11 bases between. Germline lookup yields CDR1 SGDLS and CDR2 YYNGEE.